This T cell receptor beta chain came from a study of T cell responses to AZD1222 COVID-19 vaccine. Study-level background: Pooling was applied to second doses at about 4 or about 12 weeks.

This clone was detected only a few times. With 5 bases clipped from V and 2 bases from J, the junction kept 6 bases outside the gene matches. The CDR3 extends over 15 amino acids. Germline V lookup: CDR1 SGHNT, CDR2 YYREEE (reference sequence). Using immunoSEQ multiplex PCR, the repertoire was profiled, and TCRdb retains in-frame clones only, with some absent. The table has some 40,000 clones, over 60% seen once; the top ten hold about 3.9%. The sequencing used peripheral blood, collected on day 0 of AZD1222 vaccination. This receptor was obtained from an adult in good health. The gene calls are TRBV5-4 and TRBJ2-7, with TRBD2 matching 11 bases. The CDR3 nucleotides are TGTGCCAGCAGTCCCGGGACTAGCGGAACCTACGAGCAGTACTTC. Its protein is CASSPGTSGTYEQYF.